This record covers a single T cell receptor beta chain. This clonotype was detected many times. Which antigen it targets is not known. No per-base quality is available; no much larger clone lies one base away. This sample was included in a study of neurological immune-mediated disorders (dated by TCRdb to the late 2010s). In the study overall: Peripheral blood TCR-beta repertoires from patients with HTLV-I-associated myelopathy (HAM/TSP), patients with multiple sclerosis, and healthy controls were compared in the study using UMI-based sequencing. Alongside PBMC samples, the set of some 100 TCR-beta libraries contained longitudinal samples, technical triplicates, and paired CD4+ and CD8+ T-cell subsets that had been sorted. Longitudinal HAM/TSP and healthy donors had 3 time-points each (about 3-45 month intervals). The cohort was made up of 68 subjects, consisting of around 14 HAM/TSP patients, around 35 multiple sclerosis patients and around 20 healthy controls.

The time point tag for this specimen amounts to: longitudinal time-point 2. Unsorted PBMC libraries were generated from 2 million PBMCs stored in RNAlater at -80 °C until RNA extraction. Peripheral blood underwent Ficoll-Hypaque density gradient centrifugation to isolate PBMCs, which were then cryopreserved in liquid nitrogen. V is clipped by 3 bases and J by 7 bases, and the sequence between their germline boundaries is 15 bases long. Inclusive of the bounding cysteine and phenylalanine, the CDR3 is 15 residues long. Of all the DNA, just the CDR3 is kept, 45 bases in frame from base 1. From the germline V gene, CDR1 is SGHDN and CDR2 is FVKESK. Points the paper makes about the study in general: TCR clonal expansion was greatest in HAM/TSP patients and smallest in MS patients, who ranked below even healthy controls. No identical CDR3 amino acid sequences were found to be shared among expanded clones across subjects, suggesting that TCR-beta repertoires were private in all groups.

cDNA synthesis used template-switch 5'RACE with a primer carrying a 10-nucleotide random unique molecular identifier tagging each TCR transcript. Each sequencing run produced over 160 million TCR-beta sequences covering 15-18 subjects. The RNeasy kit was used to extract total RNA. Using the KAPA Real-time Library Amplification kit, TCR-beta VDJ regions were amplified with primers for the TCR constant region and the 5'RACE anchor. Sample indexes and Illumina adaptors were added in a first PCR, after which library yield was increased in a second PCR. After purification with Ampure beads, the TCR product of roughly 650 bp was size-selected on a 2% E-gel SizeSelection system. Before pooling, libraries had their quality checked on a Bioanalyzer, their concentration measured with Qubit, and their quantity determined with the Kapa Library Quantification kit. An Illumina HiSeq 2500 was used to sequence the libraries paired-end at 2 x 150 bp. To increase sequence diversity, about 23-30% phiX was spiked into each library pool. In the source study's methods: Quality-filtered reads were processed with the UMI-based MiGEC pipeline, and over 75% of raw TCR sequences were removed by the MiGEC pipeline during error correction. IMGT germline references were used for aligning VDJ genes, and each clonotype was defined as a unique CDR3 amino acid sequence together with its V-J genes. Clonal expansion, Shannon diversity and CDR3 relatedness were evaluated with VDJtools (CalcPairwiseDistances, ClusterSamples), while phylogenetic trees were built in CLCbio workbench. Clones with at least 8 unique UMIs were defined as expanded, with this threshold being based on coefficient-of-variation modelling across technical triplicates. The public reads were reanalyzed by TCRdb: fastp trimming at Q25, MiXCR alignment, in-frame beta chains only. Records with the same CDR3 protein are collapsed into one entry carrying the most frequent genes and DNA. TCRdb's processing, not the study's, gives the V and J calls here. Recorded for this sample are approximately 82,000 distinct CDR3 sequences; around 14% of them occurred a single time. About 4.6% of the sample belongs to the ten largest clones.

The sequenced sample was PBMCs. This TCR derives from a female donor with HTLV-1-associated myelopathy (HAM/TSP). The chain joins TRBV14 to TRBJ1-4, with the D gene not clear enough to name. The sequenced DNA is TGTGCCAGCAGCCATCTGGAGGCATCGGGTGAAAAACTGTTTTTT. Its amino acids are CASSHLEASGEKLFF.